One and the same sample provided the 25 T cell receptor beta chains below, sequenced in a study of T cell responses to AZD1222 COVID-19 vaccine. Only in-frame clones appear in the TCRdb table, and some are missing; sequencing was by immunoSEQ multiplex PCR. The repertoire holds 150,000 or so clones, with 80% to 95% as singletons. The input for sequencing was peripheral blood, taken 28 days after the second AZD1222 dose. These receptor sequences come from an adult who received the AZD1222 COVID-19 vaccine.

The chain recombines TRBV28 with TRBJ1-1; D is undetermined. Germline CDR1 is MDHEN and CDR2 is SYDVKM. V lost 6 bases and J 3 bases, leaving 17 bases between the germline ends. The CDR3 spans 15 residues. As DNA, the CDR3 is TGTGCCAGCAGCCCCAGGTCTGTATTGCACACTGAAGCTTTCTTT. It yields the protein CASSPRSVLHTEAFF.

The CDR3 region has the DNA TGTGCCAGCAGTTTATCACCCGGGACTAGCGGGACCCGGGCGGCCGAGCAGTACTTC. This codes for CASSLSPGTSGTRAAEQYF. The chain joins TRBV27 to TRBJ2-7; the match to TRBD2 covers 13 bases. CDR1 and CDR2 from the germline V gene are MNHEY and SMNVEV (reference sequence). The ends lost 0 bases at V and 6 bases at J; junction bases unmatched: 14. This CDR3 is 19 amino acids long.

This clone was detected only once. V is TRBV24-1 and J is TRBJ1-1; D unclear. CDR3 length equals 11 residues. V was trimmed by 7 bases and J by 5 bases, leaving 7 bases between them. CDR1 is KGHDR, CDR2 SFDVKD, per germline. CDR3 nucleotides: TGTGCCACCAGAACCGGGACTGAAGCTTTCTTT. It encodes CATRTGTEAFF.

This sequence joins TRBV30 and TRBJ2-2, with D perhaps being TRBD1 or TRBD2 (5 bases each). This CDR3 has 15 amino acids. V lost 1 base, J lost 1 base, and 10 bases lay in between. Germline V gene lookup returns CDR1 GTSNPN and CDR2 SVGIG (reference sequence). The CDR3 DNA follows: TGTGCCTGGAGTGGGGGACCGATGAACACCGGGGAGCTGTTTTTT. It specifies CAWSGGPMNTGELFF.

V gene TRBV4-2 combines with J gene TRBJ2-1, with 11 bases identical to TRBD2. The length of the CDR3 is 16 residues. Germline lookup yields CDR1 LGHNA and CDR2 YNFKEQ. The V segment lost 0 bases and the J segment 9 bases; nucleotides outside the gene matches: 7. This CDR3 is CASSQDLVAGGGEQFF. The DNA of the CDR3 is TGTGCCAGCAGCCAAGATCTCGTAGCGGGAGGGGGTGAGCAGTTCTTC.

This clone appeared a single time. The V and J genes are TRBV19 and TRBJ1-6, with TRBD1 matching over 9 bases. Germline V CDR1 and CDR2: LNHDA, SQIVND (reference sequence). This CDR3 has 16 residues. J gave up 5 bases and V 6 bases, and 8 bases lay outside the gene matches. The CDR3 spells CASSPDRGFDNSPLHF. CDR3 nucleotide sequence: TGTGCCAGTAGCCCAGACAGGGGGTTTGATAATTCACCCCTCCACTTT. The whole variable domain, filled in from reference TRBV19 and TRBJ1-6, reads DGGITQSPKYLFRKEGQNVTLSCEQNLNHDAMYWYRQDPGQGLRLIYYSQIVNDFQKGDIAEGYSVSREKKESFPLTVTSAQKNPTAFYLCASSPDRGFDNSPLHFGNGTRLTVT.

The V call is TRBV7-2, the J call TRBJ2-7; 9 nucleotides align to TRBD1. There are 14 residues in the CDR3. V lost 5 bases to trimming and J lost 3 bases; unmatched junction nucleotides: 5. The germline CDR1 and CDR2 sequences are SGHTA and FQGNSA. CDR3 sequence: CASSTDRGHYEQYF. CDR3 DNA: TGTGCCAGCAGCACGGACAGGGGCCACTACGAGCAGTACTTC.

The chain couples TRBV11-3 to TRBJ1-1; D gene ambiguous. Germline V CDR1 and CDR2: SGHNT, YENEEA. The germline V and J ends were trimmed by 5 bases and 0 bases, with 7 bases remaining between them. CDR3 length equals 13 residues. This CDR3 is CASSPTVNTEAFF. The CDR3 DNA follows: TGTGCCAGCAGCCCGACGGTGAACACTGAAGCTTTCTTT.

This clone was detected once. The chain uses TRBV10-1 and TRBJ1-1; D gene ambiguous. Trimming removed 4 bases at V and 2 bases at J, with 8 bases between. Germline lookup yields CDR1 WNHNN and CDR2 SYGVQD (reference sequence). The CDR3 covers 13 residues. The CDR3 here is CASSAQVNTEAFF. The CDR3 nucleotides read TGCGCCAGCAGTGCCCAGGTCAACACTGAAGCTTTCTTT.

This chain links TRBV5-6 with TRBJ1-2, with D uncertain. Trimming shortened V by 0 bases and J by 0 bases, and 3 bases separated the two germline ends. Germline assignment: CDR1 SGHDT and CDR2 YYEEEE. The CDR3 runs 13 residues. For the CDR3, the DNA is TGTGCCAGCAGCTTGGACACTAACTATGGCTACACCTTC. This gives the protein CASSLDTNYGYTF.

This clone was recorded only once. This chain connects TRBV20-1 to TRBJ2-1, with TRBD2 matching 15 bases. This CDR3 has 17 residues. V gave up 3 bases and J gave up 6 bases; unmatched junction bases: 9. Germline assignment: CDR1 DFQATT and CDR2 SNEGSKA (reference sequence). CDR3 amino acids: CSASSPGLAGGGNEQFF. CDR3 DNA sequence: TGCAGTGCTAGTTCCCCGGGACTAGCGGGAGGAGGCAATGAGCAGTTCTTC.

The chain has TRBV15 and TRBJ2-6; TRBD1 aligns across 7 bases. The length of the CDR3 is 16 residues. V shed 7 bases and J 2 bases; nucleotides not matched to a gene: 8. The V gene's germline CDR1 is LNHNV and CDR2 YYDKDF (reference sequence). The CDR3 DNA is TGTGCCACCACCCGAAATAGGGGGCCTGGGGCCAACGTCCTGACTTTC. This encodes CATTRNRGPGANVLTF.

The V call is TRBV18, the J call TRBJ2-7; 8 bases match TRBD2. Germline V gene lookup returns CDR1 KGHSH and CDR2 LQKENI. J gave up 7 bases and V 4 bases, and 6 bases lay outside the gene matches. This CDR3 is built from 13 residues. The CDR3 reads CASSQGLEMEQYF. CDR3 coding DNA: TGTGCCAGCTCACAGGGACTAGAAATGGAGCAGTACTTC.

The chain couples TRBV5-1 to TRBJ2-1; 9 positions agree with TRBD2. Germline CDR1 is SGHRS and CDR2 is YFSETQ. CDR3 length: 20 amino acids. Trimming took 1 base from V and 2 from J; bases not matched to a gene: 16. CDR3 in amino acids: CASSLTASGTFTATYNEQFF. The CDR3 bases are TGCGCCAGCAGCTTGACGGCTAGCGGGACATTCACAGCTACCTACAATGAGCAGTTCTTC.

The CDR3 loop is CASSSGQGVNTEAFF. The CDR3 coding sequence is TGTGCCAGCAGTTCCGGACAGGGGGTGAACACTGAAGCTTTCTTT. The chain couples TRBV28 to TRBJ1-1; 10 bases line up with TRBD1. This CDR3 has 15 residues. The V segment lost 4 bases and the J segment 0 bases; nucleotides outside the gene matches: 2. Germline V CDR1 and CDR2: MDHEN, SYDVKM.

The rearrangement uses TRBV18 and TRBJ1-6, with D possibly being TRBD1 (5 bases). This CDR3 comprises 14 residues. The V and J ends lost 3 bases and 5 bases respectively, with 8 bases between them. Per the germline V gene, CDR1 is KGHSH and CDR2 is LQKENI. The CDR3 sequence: CASSPTENNSPLHF. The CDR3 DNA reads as TGTGCCAGCTCACCGACAGAGAATAATTCACCCCTCCACTTT.

CDR3 DNA sequence: TGTGCCAGCAGGGACAGGGCCGGGAACACTGAAGCTTTCTTT. Translated, it gives CASRDRAGNTEAFF. This chain uses TRBV2 with TRBJ1-1, with 8 bases lining up with TRBD1. The V gene's germline CDR1 is SNHLY and CDR2 FYNNEI. The CDR3 covers 14 residues. J was trimmed by 1 base and V by 6 bases; bases with no gene match: 4.

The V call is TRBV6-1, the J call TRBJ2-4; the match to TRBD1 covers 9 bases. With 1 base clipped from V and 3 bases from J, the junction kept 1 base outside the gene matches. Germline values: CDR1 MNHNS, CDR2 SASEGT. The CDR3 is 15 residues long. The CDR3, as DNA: TGTGCCAGCAGTGAAGGGACAGGGGACAAAAACATTCAGTACTTC. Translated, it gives CASSEGTGDKNIQYF.

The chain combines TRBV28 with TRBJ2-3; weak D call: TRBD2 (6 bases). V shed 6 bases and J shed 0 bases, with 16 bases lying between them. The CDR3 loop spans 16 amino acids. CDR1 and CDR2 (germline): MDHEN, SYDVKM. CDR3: CASSLILAVSTDTQYF. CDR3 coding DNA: TGTGCCAGCAGCCTAATATTAGCGGTTAGCACAGATACGCAGTATTTT.

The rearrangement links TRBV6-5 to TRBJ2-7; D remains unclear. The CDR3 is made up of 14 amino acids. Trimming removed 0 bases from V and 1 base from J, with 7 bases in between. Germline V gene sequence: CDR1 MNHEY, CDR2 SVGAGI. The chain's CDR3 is CASSYSAGSYEQYF. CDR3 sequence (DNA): TGTGCCAGCAGTTACTCGGCAGGTTCCTACGAGCAGTACTTC.

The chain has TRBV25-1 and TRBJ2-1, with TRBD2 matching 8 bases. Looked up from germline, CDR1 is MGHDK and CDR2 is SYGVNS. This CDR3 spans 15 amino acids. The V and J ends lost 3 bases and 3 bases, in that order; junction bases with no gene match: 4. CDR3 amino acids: CASSDASGFYNEQFF. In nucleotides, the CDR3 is TGTGCCAGCAGTGATGCTAGCGGGTTCTACAATGAGCAGTTCTTC.

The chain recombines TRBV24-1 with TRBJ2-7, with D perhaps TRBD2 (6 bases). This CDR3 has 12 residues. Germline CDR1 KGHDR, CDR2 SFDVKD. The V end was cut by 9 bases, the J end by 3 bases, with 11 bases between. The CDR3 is CATAGGDYEQYF. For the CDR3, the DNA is TGTGCCACCGCCGGGGGTGACTACGAGCAGTACTTC.

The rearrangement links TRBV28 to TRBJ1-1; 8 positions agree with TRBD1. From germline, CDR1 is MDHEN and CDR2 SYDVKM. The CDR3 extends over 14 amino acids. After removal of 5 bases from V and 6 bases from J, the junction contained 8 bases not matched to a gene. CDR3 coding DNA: TGTGCCAGCAGTGGAGGACAGGGTAGGGCTGAAGCTTTCTTT. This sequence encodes CASSGGQGRAEAFF.

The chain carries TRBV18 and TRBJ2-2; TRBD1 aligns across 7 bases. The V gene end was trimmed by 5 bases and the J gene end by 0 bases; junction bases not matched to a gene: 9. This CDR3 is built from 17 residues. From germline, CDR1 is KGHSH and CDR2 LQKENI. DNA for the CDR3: TGTGCCAGCTCAAGCCTTGGACAGGCGGCGAACACCGGGGAGCTGTTTTTT. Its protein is CASSSLGQAANTGELFF.

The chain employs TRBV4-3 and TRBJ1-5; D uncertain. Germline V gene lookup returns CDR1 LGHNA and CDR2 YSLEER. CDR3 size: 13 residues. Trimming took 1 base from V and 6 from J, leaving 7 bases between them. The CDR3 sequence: CASSQVVAQPQHF. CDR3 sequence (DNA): TGCGCCAGCAGCCAAGTGGTTGCTCAGCCCCAGCATTTT.